This T cell receptor (beta chain) was observed in a study of T cell responses to AZD1222 COVID-19 vaccine. Repertoires were generated with immunoSEQ multiplex PCR, while TCRdb's copy carries only in-frame clones and drops some. Here the sample spans about 70,000 clones, approximately 85% being singletons. V was trimmed by 1 base and J by 4 bases, leaving 10 bases between them. The CDR3 contains 14 residues. Germline V CDR1 and CDR2: LGHNA, YSLEER. The chain joins TRBV4-3 to TRBJ1-1; no clear D gene. The source of this sequence is an adult in good health. The input for sequencing was peripheral blood, taken on day 0 of MenACWY control vaccination. The CDR3 loop is CASSQGAGSTEAFF. The CDR3 nucleotides are TGCGCCAGCAGCCAAGGAGCTGGAAGCACTGAAGCTTTCTTT.